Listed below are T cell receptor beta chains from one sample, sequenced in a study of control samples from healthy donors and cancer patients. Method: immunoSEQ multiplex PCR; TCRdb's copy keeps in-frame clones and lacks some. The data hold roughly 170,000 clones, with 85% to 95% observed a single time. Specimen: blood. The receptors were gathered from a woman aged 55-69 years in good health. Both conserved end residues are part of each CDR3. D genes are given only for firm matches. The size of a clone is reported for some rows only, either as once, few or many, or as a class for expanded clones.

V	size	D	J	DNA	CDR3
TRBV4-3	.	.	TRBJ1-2	TGCGCCAGCAGCCAAGAGAGGACAGTTAATGGCTACACCTTC	CASSQERTVNGYTF
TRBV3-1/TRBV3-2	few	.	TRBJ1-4	TGTGCCAGCAGCCAGAGTTACCAGTATAATGAAAAACTGTTTTTT	CASSQSYQYNEKLFF
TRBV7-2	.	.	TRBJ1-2	TGTGCCAGCAGCTTACCTGGGCGGGGGACTAACTATGGCTACACCTTC	CASSLPGRGTNYGYTF
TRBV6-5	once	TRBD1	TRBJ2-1	TGTGCCAGCAGACCCCTGGACAGGGGATACAATGAGCAGTTCTTC	CASRPLDRGYNEQFF
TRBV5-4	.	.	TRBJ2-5	TGTGCCAGCAGCTTGGGACAAGGGGGGCGGGAGACCCAGTACTTC	CASSLGQGGRETQYF
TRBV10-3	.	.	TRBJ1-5	TGTGCCACCTCAGGGATCGAAGGCAATCAGCCCCAGCATTTT	CATSGIEGNQPQHF
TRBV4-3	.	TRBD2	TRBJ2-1	TGCGCCAGCAGCCAAGATAGGACTAGCGGGGGGGTTATGAACAATGAGCAGTTCTTC	CASSQDRTSGGVMNNEQFF
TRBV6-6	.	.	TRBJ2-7	TGTGCCAGCAGCTCCCATGGGGAGCAGTACTTC	CASSSHGEQYF
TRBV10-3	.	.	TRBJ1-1	TGTGCCATCAGGGCCTCAGGAGGCGAAAGCACTGAAGCTTTCTTT	CAIRASGGESTEAFF
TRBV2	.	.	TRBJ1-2	TGTGCCAGCAGTGCAACAGGTGGTTTTCTACGCTACACCTTC	CASSATGGFLRYTF
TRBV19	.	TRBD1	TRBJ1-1	TGTGCCAGTAGTCTAATCGGGGACAGACTTGAAGCTTTCTTT	CASSLIGDRLEAFF
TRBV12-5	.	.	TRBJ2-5	TGTGCTAGTGGTTTGGGCCTCTTAGGGCACCAAGAGACCCAGTACTTC	CASGLGLLGHQETQYF
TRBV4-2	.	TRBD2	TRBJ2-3	TGTGCCAGCAGCCAAGATATGGCGGGGGGTGTCACAGATACGCAGTATTTT	CASSQDMAGGVTDTQYF
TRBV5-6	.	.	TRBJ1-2	TGTGCCAGCAGCTCGGGCGATTCCTCGTGGGGCTACACCTTC	CASSSGDSSWGYTF
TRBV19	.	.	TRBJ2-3	TGTGCCAGTACCGAGCGGAAGATCACAGATACGCAGTATTTT	CASTERKITDTQYF
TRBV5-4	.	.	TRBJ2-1	TGTGCCAGCAGCTTCGCGGGGAGACCCTACAATGAGCAGTTCTTC	CASSFAGRPYNEQFF
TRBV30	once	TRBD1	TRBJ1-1	TGTGCCTGGAGCGGGACAGGGAACACTGAAGCTTTCTTT	CAWSGTGNTEAFF
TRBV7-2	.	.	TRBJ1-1	TGTGCCAGCAGCGGACACGGGACGGTGAACACTGAAGCTTTCTTT	CASSGHGTVNTEAFF
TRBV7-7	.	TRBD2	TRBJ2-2	TGTGCCAGCAGCCCCCGGGGTAGCGGGAGGAACACCGGGGAGCTGTTTTTT	CASSPRGSGRNTGELFF
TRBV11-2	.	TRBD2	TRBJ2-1	TGTGCCAGCAGCTTAAGGTTAACTAGCGGGGGGTTGGATGAGCAGTTCTTC	CASSLRLTSGGLDEQFF
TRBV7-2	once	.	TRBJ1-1	TGTGCCAGCAGCTTAGCGTGGGGTTTGAACACTGAAGCTTTCTTT	CASSLAWGLNTEAFF
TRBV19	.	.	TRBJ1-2	TGTGCCAGTAGTAGTCTGGGGAACTATGGCTACACCTTC	CASSSLGNYGYTF
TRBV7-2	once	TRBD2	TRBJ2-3	TGTGCCAGCAGCTTAGTACTAGCGGGGGCAGCAGATACGCAGTATTTT	CASSLVLAGAADTQYF
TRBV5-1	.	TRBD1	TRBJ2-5	TGCGCCAGCAGCTGGATGACAGGGCCCCAAAAGACCCAGTACTTC	CASSWMTGPQKTQYF